The present TCR beta chain was sequenced within a study of T cell responses to AZD1222 COVID-19 vaccine. With respect to this clone: What it binds is unknown.

Study-wide points: Of spike-specific TCRs, nearly half reportedly target regions left unmutated in variants. Spike-wide coverage was observed for vaccine-associated CD4 TCRs, with dominant responses at 160-218 and 743-854. Donor demographics were predominantly white British with a female majority; clonal diversity may be underestimated.

The method was immunoSEQ multiplex PCR; TCRdb's version includes in-frame clones alone and lacks a portion of them. The sample includes 150,000 to 200,000 clones, 88% of them seen just once. The analysis combined second doses at about 4 or about 12 weeks. V was clipped by 0 bases and J by 6 bases, with 8 bases between them. The CDR3 is 14 amino acids. From germline, CDR1 is LGHNA and CDR2 YSLEER. The sequence derives from an adult who received the AZD1222 COVID-19 vaccine. Sequenced material: peripheral blood, taken 28 days after the second AZD1222 dose. This rearrangement joins TRBV4-3 to TRBJ1-4; D is ambiguous. The DNA for the CDR3 is TGCGCCAGCAGCCAAGATTCTGGATATGAAAAACTGTTTTTT. Translated, it gives CASSQDSGYEKLFF.